These T cell receptor beta chains were read from a single sample in a study of blood T cell repertoires in COVID-19. Profiled with immunoSEQ multiplex PCR; TCRdb holds only in-frame clones, not every one. The data show 200,000 to 250,000 clones, almost 85% seen once. Sequencing was carried out using peripheral blood. These receptors came from a man aged 45-60 years with COVID-19, enrolled during active disease. The CDR3 runs from the conserved cysteine through the conserved F or W. Fields, in order: V gene, J gene, D gene, clone size, CDR3 DNA, CDR3 protein. A D gene is named only where the DNA matches it firmly. Clone size is shown for a subset of rows, as once, few, many or a class of expanded clone.

v_gene: TRBV30; j_gene: TRBJ2-5; d_gene: TRBD2; abundance: NA; CDR3nt: TGTGCCTGGAGCCTTAAGGGAGCGGGGGTGGAGACCCAGTACTTC; CDR3aa: CAWSLKGAGVETQYF
v_gene: TRBV3-1/TRBV3-2; j_gene: TRBJ2-1; d_gene: NA; abundance: NA; CDR3nt: TGTGCCAGCAGCCAAGCTGGGAGCTCCTACAATGAGCAGTTCTTC; CDR3aa: CASSQAGSSYNEQFF
v_gene: TRBV3-1/TRBV3-2; j_gene: TRBJ2-7; d_gene: TRBD2; abundance: NA; CDR3nt: TGTGCCAGCAGCCCCCGGGACTACATCTACGAGCAGTACTTC; CDR3aa: CASSPRDYIYEQYF
v_gene: TRBV14; j_gene: TRBJ1-2; d_gene: TRBD1; abundance: NA; CDR3nt: TGTGCCAGCAGCCAACAGGGGGCCAGCTATGGCTACACCTTC; CDR3aa: CASSQQGASYGYTF
v_gene: TRBV5-6; j_gene: TRBJ1-2; d_gene: NA; abundance: NA; CDR3nt: TGTGCCAGCACCTCGACAGCCACCTATGGCTACACCTTC; CDR3aa: CASTSTATYGYTF
v_gene: TRBV5-4; j_gene: TRBJ2-3; d_gene: TRBD1; abundance: NA; CDR3nt: TGTGCCAGCAGCTTAGGGGGCAGGGGGCAGATTGAGGCGCAGTATTTT; CDR3aa: CASSLGGRGQIEAQYF
v_gene: TRBV18; j_gene: TRBJ1-1; d_gene: NA; abundance: NA; CDR3nt: TGTGCCAGCTCACCGGGCGGGCGCACTGAAGCTTTCTTT; CDR3aa: CASSPGGRTEAFF
v_gene: TRBV18; j_gene: TRBJ1-6; d_gene: NA; abundance: few; CDR3nt: TGTGCCAGCTCACCACTCGAGGCAGGGGACTCACCCCTCCACTTT; CDR3aa: CASSPLEAGDSPLHF
v_gene: TRBV5-1; j_gene: TRBJ2-5; d_gene: NA; abundance: NA; CDR3nt: TGCGCCAGCAGCTTCTCCTCCGGGGAGACCCAGTACTTC; CDR3aa: CASSFSSGETQYF
v_gene: TRBV28; j_gene: TRBJ1-2; d_gene: TRBD1; abundance: once; CDR3nt: TGTGCCAGCAGCATGGGACAGGGGATTTGGGGCTACACCTTC; CDR3aa: CASSMGQGIWGYTF
v_gene: TRBV14; j_gene: TRBJ2-7; d_gene: NA; abundance: NA; CDR3nt: TGTGCCAGCAGCCAAGAATTTCAGTGGGAGCAGTACTTC; CDR3aa: CASSQEFQWEQYF
v_gene: TRBV6-5; j_gene: TRBJ2-2; d_gene: NA; abundance: NA; CDR3nt: TGTGCCAGCAGTTACTTGCAGGGAACCGGGGAGCTGTTTTTT; CDR3aa: CASSYLQGTGELFF
v_gene: TRBV7-2; j_gene: TRBJ2-1; d_gene: TRBD2; abundance: once; CDR3nt: TGTGCCAGCAGCTTAGTAGCGGGGGGGCCCTCCTACAATGAGCAGTTCTTC; CDR3aa: CASSLVAGGPSYNEQFF
v_gene: TRBV5-4; j_gene: TRBJ1-1; d_gene: TRBD1; abundance: NA; CDR3nt: TGTGCCAGCAGCCGATCCGGGACAGGTATGAACACTGAAGCTTTCTTT; CDR3aa: CASSRSGTGMNTEAFF
v_gene: TRBV21-1; j_gene: TRBJ2-7; d_gene: NA; abundance: few; CDR3nt: TGTGCCAGCAGCAAGGGAGACGGATACGAGCAGTACTTC; CDR3aa: CASSKGDGYEQYF
v_gene: TRBV7-2; j_gene: TRBJ2-5; d_gene: TRBD1; abundance: NA; CDR3nt: TGTGCCAGCAGCCCCCGACAGGGGTTCCAAGAGACCCAGTACTTC; CDR3aa: CASSPRQGFQETQYF
v_gene: TRBV5-4; j_gene: TRBJ2-7; d_gene: NA; abundance: NA; CDR3nt: TGTGCCAGCAGCTTGAAAGCCGGGATCGCCTACGAGCAGTACTTC; CDR3aa: CASSLKAGIAYEQYF
v_gene: TRBV5-4; j_gene: TRBJ2-2; d_gene: NA; abundance: NA; CDR3nt: TGTGCCAGCAGCGCCCACAGGGTTGCCGGGGAGCTGTTTTTT; CDR3aa: CASSAHRVAGELFF
v_gene: TRBV5-1; j_gene: TRBJ1-1; d_gene: NA; abundance: NA; CDR3nt: TGCGCCAGCAGCTTGGCGCAGGGAAGGACTGAAGCTTTCTTT; CDR3aa: CASSLAQGRTEAFF
v_gene: TRBV21-1; j_gene: TRBJ1-2; d_gene: NA; abundance: NA; CDR3nt: TGTGCCAGCAGCAAAGGGGGTCAGCGGGCGACAAATCCCACCCTCTATGGCTACACCTTC; CDR3aa: CASSKGGQRATNPTLYGYTF
v_gene: TRBV11-1; j_gene: TRBJ2-7; d_gene: NA; abundance: NA; CDR3nt: TGTGCCAGCAGCTTAGGGAGAATCGGGGAGCAGTACTTC; CDR3aa: CASSLGRIGEQYF
v_gene: TRBV6-2/TRBV6-3; j_gene: TRBJ1-5; d_gene: TRBD1; abundance: few; CDR3nt: TGTGCCAGCAGTCCGTGGGCGGACAGGGGAGGGAATCAGCCCCAGCATTTT; CDR3aa: CASSPWADRGGNQPQHF
v_gene: TRBV9; j_gene: TRBJ2-7; d_gene: NA; abundance: few; CDR3nt: TGTGCCAGCAGTTCAGGCTACGAGCAGTACTTC; CDR3aa: CASSSGYEQYF
v_gene: TRBV28; j_gene: TRBJ1-2; d_gene: NA; abundance: once; CDR3nt: TGTGCCAGCAGTTTAAGCGGGCTCTATGGCTACACCTTC; CDR3aa: CASSLSGLYGYTF
v_gene: TRBV2; j_gene: TRBJ2-3; d_gene: TRBD2; abundance: NA; CDR3nt: TGTGCCAGTATCAGCGGGGGGGCGGCAGATACGCAGTATTTT; CDR3aa: CASISGGAADTQYF
v_gene: TRBV15; j_gene: TRBJ2-4; d_gene: NA; abundance: NA; CDR3nt: TGTGCCACCAGCAGAGTGGGGGCGGCCGGCTCTGTGAGAAACATTCAGTACTTC; CDR3aa: CATSRVGAAGSVRNIQYF
v_gene: TRBV5-1; j_gene: TRBJ2-2; d_gene: TRBD2; abundance: NA; CDR3nt: TGCGCCAGCAGCCTGGGGACCCAGGGAGGGGCCGGGGAGCTGTTTTTT; CDR3aa: CASSLGTQGGAGELFF
v_gene: TRBV4-3; j_gene: TRBJ2-1; d_gene: TRBD2; abundance: once; CDR3nt: TGCGCCAGCAGCCAAACGGGGGGTAGCTCCTACAATGAGCAGTTCTTC; CDR3aa: CASSQTGGSSYNEQFF
v_gene: TRBV7-9; j_gene: TRBJ2-1; d_gene: TRBD2; abundance: NA; CDR3nt: TGTGCCAGCAGACCTAGCACCGGGACTACCTACAATGAGCAGTTCTTC; CDR3aa: CASRPSTGTTYNEQFF
v_gene: TRBV3-1/TRBV3-2; j_gene: TRBJ2-7; d_gene: NA; abundance: NA; CDR3nt: TGTGCCAGCAGCAGGGGGGGCAAGCTCTACGAGCAGTACTTC; CDR3aa: CASSRGGKLYEQYF
v_gene: TRBV6-5; j_gene: TRBJ1-6; d_gene: NA; abundance: NA; CDR3nt: TGTGCCAGCACCGAGGGAGCCCCCAATTCACCCCTCCACTTT; CDR3aa: CASTEGAPNSPLHF
v_gene: TRBV25-1; j_gene: TRBJ1-5; d_gene: NA; abundance: NA; CDR3nt: TGTGCCAGCAGTGAACAGGGAGGCCAGCCCCAGCATTTT; CDR3aa: CASSEQGGQPQHF
v_gene: TRBV7-3; j_gene: TRBJ2-7; d_gene: NA; abundance: NA; CDR3nt: TGTGCCAGCAGCTTAACAGCGTCCTACGAGCAGTACTTC; CDR3aa: CASSLTASYEQYF
v_gene: TRBV5-3; j_gene: TRBJ2-5; d_gene: TRBD2; abundance: once; CDR3nt: TGTGCCAGAAGCTTAAAAGGACTAGCGGGGGGGTCCATCCAAGAGACCCAGTACTTC; CDR3aa: CARSLKGLAGGSIQETQYF
v_gene: TRBV5-1; j_gene: TRBJ1-4; d_gene: TRBD1; abundance: NA; CDR3nt: TGCGCCAGCAGCTTAACGGGACAGGGGGCGGAAAAACTGTTTTTT; CDR3aa: CASSLTGQGAEKLFF
v_gene: TRBV30; j_gene: TRBJ1-6; d_gene: NA; abundance: NA; CDR3nt: TGTGCCTGGAGTGATCCAGGTCTTCTGGTTAATTCACCCCTCCACTTT; CDR3aa: CAWSDPGLLVNSPLHF
v_gene: TRBV7-8; j_gene: TRBJ1-4; d_gene: NA; abundance: NA; CDR3nt: TGTGCCAGCAGCTTAGAGGGAGGCAGGGTGGGAGAAAAACTGTTTTTT; CDR3aa: CASSLEGGRVGEKLFF
v_gene: TRBV6-5; j_gene: TRBJ1-2; d_gene: TRBD1; abundance: few; CDR3nt: TGTGCCAGCAGTTATCGTACAGGGGTGCTTGGCTACACCTTC; CDR3aa: CASSYRTGVLGYTF
v_gene: TRBV10-3; j_gene: TRBJ1-5; d_gene: NA; abundance: NA; CDR3nt: TGTGCCACCGGGAACCCGAATCAGCCCCAGCATTTT; CDR3aa: CATGNPNQPQHF
v_gene: TRBV9; j_gene: TRBJ1-6; d_gene: TRBD1; abundance: NA; CDR3nt: TGTGCCAGCAGTTACAGGGGCCATAATTCACCCCTCCACTTT; CDR3aa: CASSYRGHNSPLHF
v_gene: TRBV7-9; j_gene: TRBJ2-1; d_gene: TRBD2; abundance: NA; CDR3nt: TGTGCCAGCAGCACAGAGCGGGGGATCAATGAGCAGTTCTTC; CDR3aa: CASSTERGINEQFF
v_gene: TRBV5-1; j_gene: TRBJ2-5; d_gene: TRBD1; abundance: NA; CDR3nt: TGCGCCAGCAGCTTAACAGGGGTCCTTCTCCGCGATCGGGAGACCCAGTACTTC; CDR3aa: CASSLTGVLLRDRETQYF
v_gene: TRBV28; j_gene: TRBJ2-1; d_gene: NA; abundance: NA; CDR3nt: TGTGCCAGCAGTCCGCCAGGTTCGGCTCGCAATGAGCAGTTCTTC; CDR3aa: CASSPPGSARNEQFF
v_gene: TRBV7-2; j_gene: TRBJ2-3; d_gene: TRBD1; abundance: NA; CDR3nt: TGTGCCAGCAGCTTACAGGGGGCGACAGATACGCAGTATTTT; CDR3aa: CASSLQGATDTQYF
v_gene: TRBV19; j_gene: TRBJ2-5; d_gene: TRBD2; abundance: NA; CDR3nt: TGTGCCAGTAGTACGACTAGCGGACTTCAAGAGACCCAGTACTTC; CDR3aa: CASSTTSGLQETQYF
v_gene: TRBV7-6; j_gene: TRBJ2-5; d_gene: TRBD1; abundance: NA; CDR3nt: TGTGCCAGCAGCTTTACAGGGGCCATCCAAGAGACCCAGTACTTC; CDR3aa: CASSFTGAIQETQYF